A selection of T cell receptor beta chains follows, all from one sample in a study of blood T cell repertoires in COVID-19. Only in-frame clones appear in the TCRdb table, and some are missing; sequencing was by immunoSEQ multiplex PCR. The sample yields about 270,000 clones, about 89% seen once. Input material: peripheral blood. Receptor source: a man aged 35 to 55 with active or convalescent COVID-19. The CDR3 runs from the conserved cysteine through the conserved F or W.

CDR3 length	V gene	J gene	CDR3 protein
16	TRBV5-4	TRBJ2-3	CASSPPTSGGGDTQYF
15	TRBV5-1	TRBJ1-2	CASSSTTGGFYGYTF
15	TRBV6-2/TRBV6-3	TRBJ2-4	CASSPTRLAKNIQYF
15	TRBV27	TRBJ1-1	CASSLDGHPNTEAFF
16	TRBV27	TRBJ1-6	CASRLRSRSYNSPLHF
14	TRBV7-2	TRBJ2-5	CASSPRQGQETQYF
14	TRBV27	TRBJ1-1	CASSPRRDQVEAFF
17	TRBV5-1	TRBJ1-1	CASSPHAGDRVNTEAFF
16	TRBV6-2/TRBV6-3	TRBJ1-2	CASSVGGTGTNYGYTF
12	TRBV30	TRBJ1-2	CAWSITPQGCTF
15	TRBV6-2/TRBV6-3	TRBJ2-1	CASSDGTSGYNEQFF
14	TRBV18	TRBJ2-5	CASSPGQGQETQYF
15	TRBV24-1	TRBJ1-5	CATSDSREINQPQHF
12	TRBV5-1	TRBJ2-7	CASTSGGYEQYF
15	TRBV4-1	TRBJ1-2	CASSPQQQSGYGYTF
15	TRBV11-2	TRBJ2-3	CASSLGLAGGDTQYF
15	TRBV6-6	TRBJ1-6	CASSYSEGGWSPLHF
14	TRBV3-1/TRBV3-2	TRBJ2-5	CASSRGQGQETQYF
20	TRBV5-1	TRBJ1-1	CASSLATVLNLGLRNTEAFF
18	TRBV7-2	TRBJ2-1	CASSSSYRTSGIVDEQFF
16	TRBV19	TRBJ1-6	CASSIGPHGVNSPLHF
17	TRBV25-1	TRBJ1-5	CASKGVFRHPSNQPQHF
15	TRBV9	TRBJ2-2	CASSVGGPATGELFF
13	TRBV12-3/TRBV12-4	TRBJ2-7	CASSLPRAGEQYF
14	TRBV28	TRBJ1-1	CASRPGQGDTEAFF
13	TRBV9	TRBJ2-1	CASSVAGGNEQFF
14	TRBV24-1	TRBJ1-5	CATRARESNQPQHF
15	TRBV9	TRBJ1-5	CASSVESTGSQPQHF
18	TRBV21-1	TRBJ2-2	CASSKKKGPDNITGELFF
15	TRBV27	TRBJ2-7	CASSYPGTGVYEQYF
13	TRBV5-4	TRBJ2-3	CASSPWGVDTQYF
14	TRBV9	TRBJ2-2	CASSVDRVPGELFF
15	TRBV9	TRBJ1-2	CASSAEGGGNGGYTF
16	TRBV29-1	TRBJ1-2	CSVEDLPGQGNYGYTF
15	TRBV23-1	TRBJ2-1	CASHRPDTGDNEQFF
16	TRBV19	TRBJ1-4	CASKTGGMGTNEKLFF
13	TRBV7-9	TRBJ1-4	CASSFPAAEKLFF